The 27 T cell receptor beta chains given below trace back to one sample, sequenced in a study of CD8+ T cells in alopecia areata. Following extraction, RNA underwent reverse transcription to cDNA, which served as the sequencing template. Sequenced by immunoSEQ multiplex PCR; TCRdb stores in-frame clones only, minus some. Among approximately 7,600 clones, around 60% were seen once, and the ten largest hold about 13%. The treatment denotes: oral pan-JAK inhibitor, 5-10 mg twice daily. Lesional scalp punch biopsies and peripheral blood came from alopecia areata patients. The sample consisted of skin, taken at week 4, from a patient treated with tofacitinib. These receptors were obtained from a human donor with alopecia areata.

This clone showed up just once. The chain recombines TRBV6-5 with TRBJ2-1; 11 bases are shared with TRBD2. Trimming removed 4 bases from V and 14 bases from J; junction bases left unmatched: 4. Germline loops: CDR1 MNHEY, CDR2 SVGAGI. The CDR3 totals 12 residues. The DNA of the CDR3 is TGTGCCAGCAGTTCTATAGCGGGAGGGGAGTTCTTC. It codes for CASSSIAGGEFF.

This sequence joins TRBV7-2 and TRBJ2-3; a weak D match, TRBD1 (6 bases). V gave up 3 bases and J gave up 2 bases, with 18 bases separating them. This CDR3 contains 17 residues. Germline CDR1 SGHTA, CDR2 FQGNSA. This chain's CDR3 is CASSFLAHRENTDTQYF. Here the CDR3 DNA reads TGTGCCAGCAGCTTCCTTGCCCACAGGGAGAACACAGATACGCAGTATTTT. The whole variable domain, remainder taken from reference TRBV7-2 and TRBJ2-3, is GAGVSQSPSNKVTEKGKDVELRCDPISGHTALYWYRQSLGQGLEFLIYFQGNSAPDKSGLPSDRFSAERTGGSVSTLTIQRTQQEDSAVYLCASSFLAHRENTDTQYFGPGTRLTVL.

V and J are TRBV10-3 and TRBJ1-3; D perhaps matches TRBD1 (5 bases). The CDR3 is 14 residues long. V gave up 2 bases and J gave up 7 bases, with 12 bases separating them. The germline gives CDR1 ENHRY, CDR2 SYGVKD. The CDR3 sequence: CAISEGDLGNTIYF. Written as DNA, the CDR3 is TGTGCCATCAGTGAGGGGGACCTCGGGAACACCATATATTTT.

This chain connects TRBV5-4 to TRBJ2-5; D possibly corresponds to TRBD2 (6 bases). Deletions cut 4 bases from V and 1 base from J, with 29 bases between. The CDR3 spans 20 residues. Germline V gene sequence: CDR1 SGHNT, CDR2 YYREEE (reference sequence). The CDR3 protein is CASSLVFRGSLPGGQETQYF. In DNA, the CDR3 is TGTGCCAGCAGCCTGGTCTTCCGGGGGTCACTACCCGGGGGCCAAGAGACCCAGTACTTC.

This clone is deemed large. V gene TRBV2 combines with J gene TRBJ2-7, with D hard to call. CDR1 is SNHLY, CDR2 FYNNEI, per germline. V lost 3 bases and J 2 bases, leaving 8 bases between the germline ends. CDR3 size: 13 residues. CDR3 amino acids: CASSEGSAYEQYF. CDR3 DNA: TGTGCCAGCAGTGAGGGAAGCGCCTACGAGCAGTACTTC.

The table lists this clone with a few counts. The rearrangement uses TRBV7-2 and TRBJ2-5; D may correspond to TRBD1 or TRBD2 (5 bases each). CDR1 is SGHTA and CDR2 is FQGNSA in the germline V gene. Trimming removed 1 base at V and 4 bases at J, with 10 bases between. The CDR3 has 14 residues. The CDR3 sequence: CASSLGGRPETQYF. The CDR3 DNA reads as TGTGCCAGCAGCTTAGGGGGACGACCAGAGACCCAGTACTTC.

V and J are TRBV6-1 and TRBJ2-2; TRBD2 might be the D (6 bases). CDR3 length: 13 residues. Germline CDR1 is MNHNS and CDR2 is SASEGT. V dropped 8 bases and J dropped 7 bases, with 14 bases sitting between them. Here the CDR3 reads CASHSRGSGELFF. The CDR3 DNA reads TGTGCCAGCCACTCGCGGGGAAGCGGGGAGCTGTTTTTT.

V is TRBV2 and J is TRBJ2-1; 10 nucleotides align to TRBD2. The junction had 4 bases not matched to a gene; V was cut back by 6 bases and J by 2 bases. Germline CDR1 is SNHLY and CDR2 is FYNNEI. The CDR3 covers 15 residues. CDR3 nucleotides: TGTGCCAGCAGCGCGAGCGGGAGGGCCTACAATGAGCAGTTCTTC. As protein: CASSASGRAYNEQFF.

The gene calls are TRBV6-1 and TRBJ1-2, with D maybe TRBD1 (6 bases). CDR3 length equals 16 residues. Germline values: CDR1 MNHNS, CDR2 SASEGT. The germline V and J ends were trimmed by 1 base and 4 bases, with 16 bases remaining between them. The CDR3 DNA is TGTGCCAGCAGTGAAGAGGTTTGGGGGACACCCTATGGCTACACCTTC. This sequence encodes CASSEEVWGTPYGYTF.

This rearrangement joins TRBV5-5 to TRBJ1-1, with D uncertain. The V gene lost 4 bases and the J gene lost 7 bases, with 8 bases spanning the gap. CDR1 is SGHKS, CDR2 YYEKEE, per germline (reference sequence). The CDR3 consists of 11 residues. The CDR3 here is CASSRSGEAFF. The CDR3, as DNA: TGTGCCAGCAGCAGAAGCGGTGAAGCTTTCTTT. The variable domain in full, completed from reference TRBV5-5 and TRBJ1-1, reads DAGVTQSPTHLIKTRGQQVTLRCSPISGHKSVSWYQQVLGQGPQFIFQYYEKEERGRGNFPDRFSARQFPNYSSELNVNALLLGDSALYLCASSRSGEAFFGQGTRLTVV.

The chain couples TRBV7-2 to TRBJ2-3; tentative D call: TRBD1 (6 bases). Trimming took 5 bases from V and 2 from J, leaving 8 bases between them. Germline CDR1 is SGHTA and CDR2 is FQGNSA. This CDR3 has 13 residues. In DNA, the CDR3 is TGTGCCAGCAGCCAGGGGATCACAGATACGCAGTATTTT. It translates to CASSQGITDTQYF.

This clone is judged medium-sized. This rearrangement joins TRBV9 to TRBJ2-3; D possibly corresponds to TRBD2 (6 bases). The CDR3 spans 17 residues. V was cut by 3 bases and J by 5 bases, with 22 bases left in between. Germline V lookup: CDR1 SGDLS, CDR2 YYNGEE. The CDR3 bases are TGTGCCAGCAGCGCCGCCTCGCTAGCGCATCCAATAGATACGCAGTATTTT. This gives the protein CASSAASLAHPIDTQYF.

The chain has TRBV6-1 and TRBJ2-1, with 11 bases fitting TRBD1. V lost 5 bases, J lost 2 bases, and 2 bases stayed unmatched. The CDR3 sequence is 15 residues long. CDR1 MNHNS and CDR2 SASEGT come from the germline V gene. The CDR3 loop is CASSRDRGTYNEQFF. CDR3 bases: TGTGCCAGCAGTAGGGACAGGGGGACCTACAATGAGCAGTTCTTC.

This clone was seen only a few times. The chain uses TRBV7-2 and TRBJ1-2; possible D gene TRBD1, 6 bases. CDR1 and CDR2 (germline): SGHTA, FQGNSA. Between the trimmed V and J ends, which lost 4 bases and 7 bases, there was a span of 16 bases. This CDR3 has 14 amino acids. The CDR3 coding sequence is TGTGCCAGCAGCTCCCGGGCAGGGGAGGGTGGCTACACCTTC. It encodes CASSSRAGEGGYTF.

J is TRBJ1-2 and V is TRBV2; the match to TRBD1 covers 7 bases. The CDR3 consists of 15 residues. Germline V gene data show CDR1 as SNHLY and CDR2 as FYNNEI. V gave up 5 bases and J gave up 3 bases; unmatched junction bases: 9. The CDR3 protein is CASSNDRESDYGYTF. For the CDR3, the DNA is TGTGCCAGCAGTAACGACAGGGAGTCGGACTATGGCTACACCTTC.

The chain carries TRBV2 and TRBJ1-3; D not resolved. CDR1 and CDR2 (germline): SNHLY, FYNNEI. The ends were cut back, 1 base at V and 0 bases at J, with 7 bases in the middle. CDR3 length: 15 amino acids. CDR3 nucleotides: TGTGCCAGCAGTGAAGTCAGGATCTCTGGAAACACCATATATTTT. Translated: CASSEVRISGNTIYF.

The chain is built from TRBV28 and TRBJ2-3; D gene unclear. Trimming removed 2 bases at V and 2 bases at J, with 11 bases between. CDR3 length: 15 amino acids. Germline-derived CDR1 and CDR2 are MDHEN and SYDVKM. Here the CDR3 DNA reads TGTGCCAGCAGTTTAGACCGGGTTGTCACAGATACGCAGTATTTT. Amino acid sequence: CASSLDRVVTDTQYF.

Here the CDR3 reads CASFRTDGNTIYF. CDR3 sequence (DNA): TGTGCCAGCTTCAGGACGGACGGAAACACCATATATTTT. This chain links TRBV5-5 with TRBJ1-3; D uncertain. CDR3 length: 13 residues. Trimming removed 7 bases at V and 4 bases at J, with 12 bases between. From germline, CDR1 is SGHKS and CDR2 YYEKEE (reference sequence). Full variable domain (remainder filled in from reference TRBV5-5 and TRBJ1-3): DAGVTQSPTHLIKTRGQQVTLRCSPISGHKSVSWYQQVLGQGPQFIFQYYEKEERGRGNFPDRFSARQFPNYSSELNVNALLLGDSALYLCASFRTDGNTIYFGEGSWLTVV.

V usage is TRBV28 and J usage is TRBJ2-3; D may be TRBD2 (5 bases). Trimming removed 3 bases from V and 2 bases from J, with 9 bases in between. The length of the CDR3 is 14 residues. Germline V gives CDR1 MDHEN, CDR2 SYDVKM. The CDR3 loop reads CASSLGSVTDTQYF. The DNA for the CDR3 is TGTGCCAGCAGTTTGGGTAGCGTCACAGATACGCAGTATTTT.

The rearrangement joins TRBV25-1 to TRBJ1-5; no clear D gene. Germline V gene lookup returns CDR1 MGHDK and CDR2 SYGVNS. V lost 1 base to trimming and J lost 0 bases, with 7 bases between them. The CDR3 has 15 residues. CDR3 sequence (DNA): TGTGCCAGCAGTGAATCCACCTATAGCAATCAGCCCCAGCATTTT. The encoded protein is CASSESTYSNQPQHF.

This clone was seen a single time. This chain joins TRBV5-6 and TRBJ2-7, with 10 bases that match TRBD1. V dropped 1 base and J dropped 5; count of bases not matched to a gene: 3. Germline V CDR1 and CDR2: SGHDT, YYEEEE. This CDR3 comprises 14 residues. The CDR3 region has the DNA TGTGCCAGCAGCTTGACGGGACAGGGGAACGAGCAGTACTTC. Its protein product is CASSLTGQGNEQYF. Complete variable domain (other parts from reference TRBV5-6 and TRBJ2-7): DAGVTQSPTHLIKTRGQQVTLRCSPKSGHDTVSWYQQALGQGPQFIFQYYEEEERQRGNFPDRFSGHQFPNYSSELNVNALLLGDSALYLCASSLTGQGNEQYFGPGTRLTVT.

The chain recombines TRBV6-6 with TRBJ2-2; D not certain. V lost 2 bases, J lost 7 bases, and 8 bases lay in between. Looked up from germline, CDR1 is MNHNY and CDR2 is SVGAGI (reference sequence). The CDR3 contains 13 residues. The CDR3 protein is CASSYQEHGELFF. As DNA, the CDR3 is TGTGCCAGCAGTTACCAGGAGCACGGGGAGCTGTTTTTT.

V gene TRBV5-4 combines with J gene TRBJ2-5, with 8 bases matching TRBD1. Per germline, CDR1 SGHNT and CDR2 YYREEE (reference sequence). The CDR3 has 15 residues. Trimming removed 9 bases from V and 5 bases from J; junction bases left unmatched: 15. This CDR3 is CATTGVRGPEETQYF. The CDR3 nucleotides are TGTGCCACCACGGGGGTCAGGGGGCCAGAGGAGACCCAGTACTTC. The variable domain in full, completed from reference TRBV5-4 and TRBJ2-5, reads ETGVTQSPTHLIKTRGQQVTLRCSSQSGHNTVSWYQQALGQGPQFIFQYYREEENGRGNFPPRFSGLQFPNYSSELNVNALELDDSALYLCATTGVRGPEETQYFGPGTRLLVL.

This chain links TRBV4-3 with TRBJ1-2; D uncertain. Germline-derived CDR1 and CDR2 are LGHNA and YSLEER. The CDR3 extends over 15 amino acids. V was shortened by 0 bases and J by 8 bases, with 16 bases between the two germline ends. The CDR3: CASSQDRAGSRGYTF. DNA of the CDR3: TGCGCCAGCAGCCAAGACCGGGCGGGAAGCAGGGGCTACACCTTC.

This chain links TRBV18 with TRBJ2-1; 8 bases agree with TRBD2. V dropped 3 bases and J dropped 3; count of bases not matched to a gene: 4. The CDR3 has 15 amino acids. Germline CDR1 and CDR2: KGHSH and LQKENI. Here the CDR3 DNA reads TGTGCCAGCTCACCTTCCGGGACTAGCTACAATGAGCAGTTCTTC. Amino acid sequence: CASSPSGTSYNEQFF.

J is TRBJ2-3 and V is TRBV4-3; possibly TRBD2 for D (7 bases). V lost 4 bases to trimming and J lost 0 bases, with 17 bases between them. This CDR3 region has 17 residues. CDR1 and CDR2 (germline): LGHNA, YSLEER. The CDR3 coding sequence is TGCGCCAGCAGCCCAGTGGGGGGGGCAGGGAGCACAGATACGCAGTATTTT. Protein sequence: CASSPVGGAGSTDTQYF.

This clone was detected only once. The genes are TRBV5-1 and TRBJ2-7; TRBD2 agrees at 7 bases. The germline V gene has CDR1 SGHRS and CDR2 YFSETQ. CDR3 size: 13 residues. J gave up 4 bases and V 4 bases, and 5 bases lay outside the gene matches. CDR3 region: CASSPGLLYEQYF. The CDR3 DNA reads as TGCGCCAGCAGCCCGGGACTACTATACGAGCAGTACTTC.